These 20 T cell receptor beta chains came from one sample sequenced in a study of blood T cell repertoires in COVID-19 (dated by TCRdb to 2018 to 2021). Library construction relied on the immunoSEQ multiplex PCR assay. What TCRdb holds here is the immuneACCESS table cut down to in-frame rearrangements. Part of the clones is not present; checked against another copy, under half of the missing clones reflect an unresolved V gene, and the others are unexplained. For this sample the table gives hundreds of thousands of clones, of which roughly 82% were detected only once. The top ten clonotypes cover roughly 4.7% of the sample. Sequencing input: peripheral blood. The receptors were gathered from a woman in her 70s with acute or convalescent COVID-19.

V usage is TRBV5-4 and J usage is TRBJ2-1, with 7 bases that match TRBD2. Germline V gene lookup returns CDR1 SGHNT and CDR2 YYREEE (reference sequence). After removal of 4 bases from V and 0 bases from J, the junction contained 10 bases not matched to a gene. The CDR3 has 17 amino acids. The CDR3 DNA is TGTGCCAGCAGCCCCGGGGTAGCGGGCCCCTCCTACAATGAGCAGTTCTTC. Translated, it gives CASSPGVAGPSYNEQFF.

The chain recombines TRBV5-4 with TRBJ2-3, with TRBD2 identical over 8 bases. With V trimmed by 0 bases and J by 2 bases, 5 bases remained unmatched. CDR3 length: 16 residues. The germline gives CDR1 SGHNT, CDR2 YYREEE (reference sequence). CDR3 in DNA: TGTGCCAGCAGCTTGGACACTAGCGGAAACACAGATACGCAGTATTTT. Translating gives CASSLDTSGNTDTQYF.

The chain is built from TRBV7-2 and TRBJ2-1; TRBD2 matches at 9 bases. This CDR3 is built from 15 residues. The germline CDR1 and CDR2 sequences are SGHTA and FQGNSA. V was pared by 1 base and J by 7 bases, with 5 bases of the junction left unmatched. This CDR3 is CASSLGASGVNEQFF. The CDR3 DNA is TGTGCCAGCAGCTTAGGGGCTAGCGGGGTGAATGAGCAGTTCTTC.

The J gene is TRBJ2-1, the V gene TRBV2, with 8 bases lining up with TRBD1. There are 14 residues in the CDR3. With 4 bases clipped from V and 5 bases from J, the junction kept 4 bases outside the gene matches. Germline assignment: CDR1 SNHLY and CDR2 FYNNEI. CDR3 protein: CASSVQGADNEQFF. The CDR3 nucleotides read TGTGCCAGCAGTGTTCAGGGGGCGGACAATGAGCAGTTCTTC.

This clone was seen more than once but under ten times. The chain employs TRBV11-3 and TRBJ1-1, with TRBD1 as a possible D gene (5 bases). The germline V gene encodes CDR1 SGHNT and CDR2 YENEEA. The length of the CDR3 is 12 residues. Between the trimmed V and J ends, which lost 1 base and 8 bases, there was a span of 8 bases. The CDR3 region is CASSLARTEAFF. CDR3 sequence (DNA): TGTGCCAGCAGCTTAGCTAGGACAGAAGCTTTCTTT.

V and J are TRBV7-2 and TRBJ1-3, with 7 bases identical to TRBD1. Per the germline V gene, CDR1 is SGHTA and CDR2 is FQGNSA. V shed 5 bases, J shed 0 bases, and the junction held 4 bases outside the gene matches. This CDR3 is 15 amino acids long. The CDR3 is CASSVQGHSGNTIYF. Here the CDR3 DNA reads TGTGCCAGCAGCGTACAGGGGCACTCTGGAAACACCATATATTTT.

A few counts support this clone. This chain joins TRBV18 and TRBJ1-1; D is uncertain. V was shortened by 3 bases and J by 3 bases, with 11 bases between the two germline ends. This CDR3 is 14 amino acids long. Looked up from germline, CDR1 is KGHSH and CDR2 is LQKENI. The CDR3 loop is CASSPPNEYTEAFF. CDR3 nucleotide sequence: TGTGCCAGCTCACCCCCGAACGAGTACACTGAAGCTTTCTTT. Based on the CDR3 plus reference TRBV18 and TRBJ1-1, the full variable domain is NAGVMQNPRHLVRRRGQEARLRCSPMKGHSHVYWYRQLPEEGLKFMVYLQKENIIDESGMPKERFSAEFPKEGPSILRIQQVVRGDSAAYFCASSPPNEYTEAFFGQGTRLTVV.

The chain carries TRBV12-3 or TRBV12-4 and TRBJ2-3; D not certain. The CDR3 consists of 12 residues. Trimming shortened V by 2 bases and J by 5 bases, and 5 bases separated the two germline ends. CDR3: CASSLRVDTQYF. The CDR3 DNA sequence: TGTGCCAGCAGTTTACGGGTAGATACGCAGTATTTT.

The chain carries TRBV6-5 and TRBJ1-5; no clear D. CDR1 is MNHEY and CDR2 is SVGAGI in the germline V gene. Trimming took off 2 bases at V and 3 bases at J, with 5 bases between the two ends. CDR3 length equals 13 residues. The CDR3, as DNA: TGTGCCAGCAGTTACAGCCCCAATCAGCCCCAGCATTTT. Protein product: CASSYSPNQPQHF.

A single count supports this clone. The chain joins TRBV7-9 to TRBJ1-6; 8 nucleotides agree with TRBD1. CDR1 and CDR2 from the germline V gene are SEHNR and FQNEAQ (reference sequence). The V gene end was trimmed by 6 bases and the J gene end by 7 bases; junction bases not matched to a gene: 8. The CDR3 contains 15 residues. The CDR3 reads CASRQDQGANSPLHF. DNA of the CDR3: TGTGCCAGCAGACAGGACCAGGGGGCAAATTCACCCCTCCACTTT. The whole variable domain, remainder taken from reference TRBV7-9 and TRBJ1-6, is DTGVSQNPRHKITKRGQNVTFRCDPISEHNRLYWYRQTLGQGPEFLTYFQNEAQLEKSRLLSDRFSAERPKGSFSTLEIQRTEQGDSAMYLCASRQDQGANSPLHFGNGTRLTVT.

The J gene is TRBJ1-5, the V gene TRBV7-9; TRBD1 is a possible D gene (5 bases). The germline V gene has CDR1 SEHNR and CDR2 FQNEAQ (reference sequence). The CDR3 totals 13 residues. The germline V and J ends were trimmed by 4 bases and 1 base, with 5 bases remaining between them. Written as DNA, the CDR3 is TGTGCCAGCAGCTGGGGCAGCAATCAGCCCCAGCATTTT. As protein: CASSWGSNQPQHF.

This chain uses TRBV29-1 with TRBJ1-1; TRBD1 aligns across 7 bases. This CDR3 region has 12 residues. Germline V gene data show CDR1 as SQVTM and CDR2 as ANQGSEA. V lost 7 bases and J lost 2; bases outside the gene matches: 4. CDR3: CSAGQANTEAFF. The CDR3 DNA reads as TGCAGCGCTGGACAGGCTAACACTGAAGCTTTCTTT.

The rearrangement joins TRBV28 to TRBJ2-1; 10 bases line up with TRBD2. Per germline, CDR1 MDHEN and CDR2 SYDVKM. V gave up 4 bases and J gave up 7 bases; unmatched junction bases: 10. The CDR3 has 16 residues. The chain's CDR3 is CASSSYTSGAPNEQFF. The CDR3 region has the DNA TGTGCCAGCAGTTCCTATACTAGCGGGGCACCTAATGAGCAGTTCTTC.

The chain employs TRBV7-2 and TRBJ1-5, with 8 bases aligning to TRBD1. CDR1 is SGHTA, CDR2 FQGNSA, per germline. V lost 5 bases, J lost 6 bases, and 12 bases stayed unmatched. The CDR3 has 16 amino acids. CDR3 in amino acids: CASSPQGARGSQPQHF. In DNA, the CDR3 is TGTGCCAGCAGCCCCCAGGGGGCGAGGGGGAGTCAGCCCCAGCATTTT.

The chain couples TRBV5-6 to TRBJ1-5, with TRBD1 matching 7 bases. The CDR3 covers 14 residues. The ends lost 1 base at V and 6 bases at J; junction bases unmatched: 4. The germline gives CDR1 SGHDT, CDR2 YYEEEE. The CDR3 region is CASSLTGVGQPQHF. The CDR3 DNA reads TGTGCCAGCAGCTTGACAGGGGTCGGTCAGCCCCAGCATTTT.

The chain carries TRBV14 and TRBJ2-5; TRBD1 aligns across 9 bases. Germline CDR1 reads SGHDN; CDR2 reads FVKESK. This CDR3 has 16 residues. J gave up 6 bases and V 1 base, and 9 bases lay outside the gene matches. CDR3 protein: CASSQASGTGRKTQYF. CDR3 sequence (DNA): TGTGCCAGCAGCCAAGCCTCCGGGACAGGGCGAAAGACCCAGTACTTC.

The J gene is TRBJ2-1, the V gene TRBV5-1; a weak D match, TRBD2 (5 bases). The CDR3 is made up of 12 amino acids. Deletions cut 4 bases from V and 7 bases from J, with 9 bases between. The V gene's germline CDR1 is SGHRS and CDR2 YFSETQ. CDR3 nucleotides: TGCGCCAGCAGCGCGCGGGCAAATGAGCAGTTCTTC. Encoded protein: CASSARANEQFF.

This rearrangement joins TRBV19 to TRBJ1-3, with D tentatively TRBD1 (6 bases). With 9 bases removed from V and 4 bases from J, the gap between germline ends came to 22 bases. Germline assignment: CDR1 LNHDA and CDR2 SQIVND (reference sequence). This CDR3 region has 16 residues. CDR3 in amino acids: CARHLQGPALGNTIYF. The DNA for the CDR3 is TGTGCCAGACACTTACAGGGCCCAGCACTGGGAAACACCATATATTTT.

Regarding this clone: Other DNA sequences in the sample encode the same CDR3. The chain is built from TRBV2 and TRBJ1-6, with a possible D match to TRBD1 (6 bases). The germline gives CDR1 SNHLY, CDR2 FYNNEI. V was shortened by 1 base and J by 7 bases, with 11 bases between the two germline ends. This CDR3 has 15 residues. In nucleotides, the CDR3 is TGTGCCAGCAGTGAAGGGCGGCAGGGGAATTCACCCCTCCACTTT. Protein sequence: CASSEGRQGNSPLHF.

This clone has at least ten counts. The V call is TRBV7-9, the J call TRBJ1-1; weak D call: TRBD1 (5 bases). In germline, CDR1 is SEHNR, CDR2 FQNEAQ (reference sequence). The V and J ends lost 5 bases and 0 bases respectively, with 10 bases between them. The CDR3 runs to 14 residues. Written as DNA, the CDR3 is TGTGCCAGCAGCGCGGGACGGATGAACACTGAAGCTTTCTTT. It codes for CASSAGRMNTEAFF.